The T cell receptor (beta chain) described here comes from a study of CD8+CD57+ T cells in acquired aplastic anemia. All patients picked for sequencing had shown, by flow cytometry, an expansion of CD8+CD57+ cells. By the time of blood sampling, patients had still received no therapy. Regarding this clonotype: Its antigen is not known.

The CDR3 sequence is 16 residues long. Germline V gene sequence: CDR1 SGHNT, CDR2 YYREEE (reference sequence). The V and J ends lost 0 bases and 4 bases, in that order; junction bases with no gene match: 7. General observations from the study: Patients shared around 30 CD8+ CDR3 sequences with controls.

The template for TCR beta VDJ and CDR3 sequence profiling was genomic DNA. In TCRdb, the reads were re-called with MiXCR into one record per CDR3 protein. The sample gives more than 150,000 distinct CDR3 sequences, 45% to 60% of which show up once; over 10% is in the top ten. This receptor was obtained from a human donor with aplastic anemia. The sequencing input was sorted CD4+, CD8+, or CD8+CD57+ T cells (not recorded which) from PBMCs. The rearrangement uses TRBV5-4 and TRBJ2-3; 8 bases map to TRBD2. CDR3 loop: CASSLGSGGRPDTQYF. The CDR3 DNA reads TGTGCCAGCAGCTTGGGAAGCGGGGGCCGGCCAGATACGCAGTATTTT.